These 12 T cell receptor beta chains came from one sample sequenced in a study of quantifying T cell responses using KT2 cells. Study as a whole: cDNA was made from DNase-treated RNA using alpha and beta constant primers.

Each cDNA got a UMI-containing oligo ligated at its 3' end. The first PCR ran roughly 4 cycles with an equimolar RC1.1 and RC1.2 beta primer mix. TCRdb redid the calling of the UMI-ligation and nested PCR reads with MiXCR, one entry per CDR3 protein. The sample includes 40,000 to 55,000 distinct CDR3 sequences, 11% of them seen just once. Sequenced sample: PBMCs spiked with cells of the T cell clone KT2. The receptor set was obtained from a human donor.

This rearrangement joins TRBV10-3 to TRBJ2-3; TRBD2 matches 9 bases. CDR1 is ENHRY, CDR2 SYGVKD, per germline. J gave up 7 bases and V 3 bases, and 8 bases lay outside the gene matches. The CDR3 consists of 15 residues. CDR3: CAISESLAGSYTQYF. Written as DNA, the CDR3 is TGTGCCATCAGTGAAAGTCTAGCGGGATCCTATACGCAGTATTTT.

The DNA for the CDR3 is TGCAGTGCTTGGCTCGGGACTAGCGGACCAGATACGCAGTATTTT. Protein: CSAWLGTSGPDTQYF. The chain recombines TRBV20-1 with TRBJ2-3; TRBD2 matches 11 bases. J gave up 4 bases and V 5 bases, and 8 bases lay outside the gene matches. The CDR3 is made up of 15 amino acids. Germline values: CDR1 DFQATT, CDR2 SNEGSKA (reference sequence).

The V and J genes are TRBV30 and TRBJ2-2, with a weak D call TRBD2 (6 bases). Looked up from germline, CDR1 is GTSNPN and CDR2 is SVGIG (reference sequence). This CDR3 spans 13 amino acids. V lost 6 bases, J lost 4 bases, and 12 bases lay in between. The CDR3 is CACRGIVTGELFF. Here the CDR3 DNA reads TGTGCCTGCCGGGGGATTGTCACCGGGGAGCTGTTTTTT.

This sequence joins TRBV4-2 and TRBJ2-3; possibly TRBD2 for D (5 bases). The length of the CDR3 is 15 residues. Germline loops: CDR1 LGHNA, CDR2 YNFKEQ. The V gene lost 2 bases and the J gene lost 7 bases, with 16 bases spanning the gap. The CDR3 DNA is TGTGCCAGCAGCCAAAGCCGGGAATTCAGGCATACGCAGTATTTT. Protein sequence: CASSQSREFRHTQYF.

This clonotype was seen a handful of times. The chain recombines TRBV29-1 with TRBJ1-1; D ambiguous. Trimming cost V 5 bases and J 1 base, with 2 bases left between them. Germline V gene data show CDR1 as SQVTM and CDR2 as ANQGSEA. The CDR3 sequence is 10 residues long. The CDR3 reads CSVRNTEAFF. The CDR3 DNA reads TGCAGCGTTCGGAACACTGAAGCTTTCTTT.

The V call is TRBV20-1, the J call TRBJ1-4, with 10 bases aligning to TRBD1. Germline trimming cut 2 bases from V and 8 bases from J; bases unmatched to any gene: 5. Germline V gene sequence: CDR1 DFQATT, CDR2 SNEGSKA (reference sequence). CDR3 size: 14 residues. The CDR3 sequence: CSARSPTGGEKLFF. CDR3 DNA sequence: TGCAGTGCTAGATCCCCGACAGGGGGCGAAAAACTGTTTTTT.

This clonotype was found a few times. The rearrangement joins TRBV2 to TRBJ1-2; D remains unclear. Trimming cost V 1 base and J 2 bases, with 8 bases left between them. Germline loops: CDR1 SNHLY, CDR2 FYNNEI. The CDR3 contains 14 residues. CDR3 nucleotide sequence: TGTGCCAGCAGTGAAGGACGGAAGAACTATGGCTACACCTTC. As protein: CASSEGRKNYGYTF.

This clonotype was counted at least ten times. The V gene is TRBV10-2, the J gene TRBJ2-7; D perhaps matches TRBD1 (8 bases). This CDR3 has 15 amino acids. From germline, CDR1 is WSHSY and CDR2 SAAADI. Trimming pared 4 bases from V and 6 bases from J, leaving 19 bases between. The CDR3 here is CASSAFSTGEGEQYF. In DNA form, the CDR3 reads TGCGCCAGCAGTGCTTTTTCGACAGGGGAGGGCGAGCAGTACTTC.

The rearrangement links TRBV4-2 to TRBJ2-4, with D unresolved. Germline CDR1 and CDR2: LGHNA and YNFKEQ. CDR3 length equals 14 residues. The V end lost 0 bases, the J end lost 7 bases, and 10 bases lay between the germline ends. CDR3: CASSQEGKGNIQYF. The CDR3 DNA reads TGTGCCAGCAGCCAAGAAGGGAAAGGGAACATTCAGTACTTC.

Concerning this clonotype itself: A read error is likely, as this CDR3 ends without the conserved phenylalanine or tryptophan. The gene calls are TRBV28 and TRBJ2-1; 15 bases fit TRBD2. Trimming removed 2 bases from V and 6 bases from J; junction bases left unmatched: 2. Germline loops: CDR1 MDHEN, CDR2 SYDVKM. This CDR3 has 16 residues. CDR3 bases: TGTGCCAGCAGTTTAAAGGGACTAGCGGGGGGCAATGAGCAGTTCCTC. It encodes CASSLKGLAGGNEQFL.

This clonotype was detected ten times or more. V and J are TRBV12-3 or TRBV12-4 and TRBJ2-5, with 10 bases lining up with TRBD2. There are 15 residues in the CDR3. V lost 6 bases, J lost 4 bases, and 8 bases stayed unmatched. CDR3: CASRLVAGGGETQYF. The CDR3 DNA sequence: TGTGCCAGCAGGCTAGTAGCGGGAGGCGGAGAGACCCAGTACTTC.

This clonotype showed up just a few times. The chain couples TRBV28 to TRBJ2-3; TRBD2 matches 12 bases. Germline CDR1 is MDHEN and CDR2 is SYDVKM. J gave up 5 bases and V 4 bases, and 4 bases lay outside the gene matches. The CDR3 is 15 residues long. The CDR3 loop is CASSSTSGRRDTQYF. DNA for the CDR3: TGTGCCAGCAGTTCGACTAGCGGGAGAAGAGATACGCAGTATTTT.